The 10 T cell receptor beta chains below all came from one sample that was sequenced in a study of metastatic and nonmetastatic thyroid tumors. All patients reached thyroid surgery having received no treatment beforehand. TCRdb re-clonotyped the PCR reads via MiXCR. The profile shows approximately 21,000 clones, about 30% of them singletons. Input material: tumor tissue. All receptors come from a female donor with papillary thyroid cancer or a benign thyroid nodule (not recorded which). Some clones in this sample may be carry-over from other donors' samples.

A word on this clone: A much larger clone lies a single base off, so this may be a read error. This chain uses TRBV30 with TRBJ2-7; D unresolved. Germline CDR1 reads GTSNPN; CDR2 reads SVGIG (reference sequence). This CDR3 is 12 amino acids long. The CDR3, as DNA: TGTGCCCGGAGTGCGACTCCTCTCGAGCAGTATTTC. It is translated as CARSATPLEQYF. Complete variable domain (other parts from reference TRBV30 and TRBJ2-7): SQTIHQWPATLVQPVGSPLSLECTVEGTSNPNLYWYRQAAGRGLQLLFYSVGIGQISSEVPQNLSASRPQDRQFILSSKKLLLSDSGFYLCARSATPLEQYFGPGTRLTVT.

For this clone: This could be a read error, since a much larger clone is one nucleotide away. CDR3 nucleotide sequence: TGTGTCAGCAGCGCGGGACAGGTTGGCTATGGCTACACCTTC. Protein: CVSSAGQVGYGYTF. This chain links TRBV9 with TRBJ1-2; TRBD1 matches 8 bases. The CDR3 totals 14 residues. Germline-derived CDR1 and CDR2 are SGDLS and YYNGEE.

V and J are TRBV30 and TRBJ2-7, with D possibly TRBD1 on 6 matching bases. Germline V gives CDR1 GTSNPN, CDR2 SVGIG (reference sequence). The CDR3 is made up of 14 amino acids. V lost 3 bases and J lost 0, with 12 bases in between. The CDR3 spells CAWRRDTSSYEQYF. The DNA for the CDR3 is TGTGCCTGGAGGAGGGACACTAGCTCCTACGAGCAGTACTTC.

This clone has just one count. The chain joins TRBV5-8 to TRBJ2-7; 7 positions match TRBD1. Losses at the gene ends were 1 base for V and 7 bases for J; bases not matched to a gene: 11. The CDR3 has 15 amino acids. Germline V gives CDR1 SGHTS, CDR2 YDEGEE. The CDR3 protein is CASSLFQGVSVEQYF. DNA of the CDR3: TGTGCCAGCAGCTTGTTCCAGGGGGTCTCTGTAGAGCAGTACTTC.

This clone was seen ten or more times. J is TRBJ2-7 and V is TRBV4-3; 10 bases fit TRBD2. The CDR3 loop spans 17 amino acids. With 0 bases clipped from V and 0 bases from J, the junction kept 5 bases outside the gene matches. Germline loops: CDR1 LGHNA, CDR2 YSLEER. CDR3: CASSQDRSSGSSYEQYF. As DNA, the CDR3 is TGCGCCAGCAGCCAAGATCGCTCTAGCGGGAGCTCCTACGAGCAGTACTTC.

To note about this clone: A read error may be the cause here, since a much bigger clone is one base away. The chain joins TRBV7-6 to TRBJ1-1; 9 bases are shared with TRBD1. Germline V gene data show CDR1 as SGHVS and CDR2 as FNYEAQ. The V segment lost 4 bases and the J segment 4 bases; nucleotides outside the gene matches: 4. This CDR3 is 14 amino acids long. CDR3 sequence reads: CASSSRGQGTEAFF. CDR3 in DNA: TGTGCCAGCAGCTCCCGGGGACAGGGCACTGAAGCTTTCTTT.

At least ten counts were recorded for this clone. The V gene is TRBV7-2, the J gene TRBJ2-2; no definite D call. V shed 0 bases and J shed 7 bases, with 6 bases lying between them. Looked up from germline, CDR1 is SGHTA and CDR2 is FQGNSA. CDR3 length equals 13 residues. The DNA for the CDR3 is TGTGCCAGCAGCTTAGCAGGTTACGGGGAGCTGTTTTTT. It yields the protein CASSLAGYGELFF.

Notes on this clone: Compared with germline, one end of the junction differs, possibly owing to a read error. The chain combines TRBV9 with TRBJ1-4; D is uncertain. Germline V gene lookup returns CDR1 SGDLS and CDR2 YYNGEE. The CDR3 loop spans 14 amino acids. The DNA for the CDR3 is TGTGCCAGCAGCCAAGGTCTAGATAACGAAATACTGTTTTTT. Amino acids: CASSQGLDNEILFF.

This clone was recorded at least ten times. The chain recombines TRBV5-1 with TRBJ2-5; 11 nucleotides align to TRBD2. The CDR3 sequence is 15 residues long. V dropped 4 bases and J dropped 2; count of bases not matched to a gene: 4. From germline, CDR1 is SGHRS and CDR2 YFSETQ. The CDR3 DNA reads as TGCGCCAGCAGCAAACTAGCGGGGGTACAAGAGACCCAGTACTTC. Translation: CASSKLAGVQETQYF.

This sequence joins TRBV6-2 or TRBV6-3 and TRBJ1-6; D is uncertain. Germline assignment: CDR1 MNHEY and CDR2 SVGEGT. Trimming cost V 5 bases and J 8 bases, with 7 bases left between them. The length of the CDR3 is 12 residues. DNA for the CDR3: TGTGCCAGCAGTCACCATCATTCACCCCTCCACTTT. This gives the protein CASSHHHSPLHF.